This T cell receptor beta chain appears in the sequencing data of a study of vaccination and CD4 T cells after COVID-19. About the research overall: Subjects got two shots of BNT162b2 or mRNA-1273 vaccine.

Regarding treatment: 10-day PBMC culture with coronavirus spike peptide pools or control peptides (ViraFEST assay). Researchers collected the unexposed donor's CD4+ T cells before the COVID-19 pandemic (2011-2018). PBMCs, plated at fewer than 2.5 million per well, were grown in the presence of around 11 IU/ml IL-2 and 9 to 10 ug/ml peptide pools. Worth noting for this clonotype: The antigen remains undetermined.

Cultured CD4+ T cells had their DNA profiled by the Oncomine TCR Beta short-read assay. It was cultured CD4+ T cells from which genomic DNA was extracted. Each CDR3 protein gets one entry after TCRdb re-called the PCR reads with MiXCR. The table records about 7,800 distinct CDR3 sequences, 41% of them present only once. This CDR3 has 14 amino acids. Trimming removed 1 base from V and 4 bases from J, with 13 bases in between. The germline V gene encodes CDR1 GTSNPN and CDR2 SVGIG (reference sequence). Material: CD4+ T cells from blood, cultured in vitro. The receptor was derived from a human donor in good health. The rearrangement joins TRBV30 to TRBJ2-5; maybe TRBD2 (7 bases). The CDR3 nucleotides read TGTGCCTGGAGTGGAGGGGGGGGTGGAGAGACCCAGTACTTC. Its translation: CAWSGGGGGETQYF.